The 6 T cell receptor beta chains below come from one sample, sequenced in a study of shared clonotypes between healthy human individuals. Some clones are missing from TCRdb's copy, which holds only in-frame ones; the method was immunoSEQ multiplex PCR. The sample includes 1 million to 1.2 million clones, approximately 80% seen only once; the top ten take approximately 0.9%. Sequences were obtained from memory CD4+ T cells from PBMCs. Sample subset: CD45RA-negative fraction. These receptors all stem from a man between 18 and 35 years old in good health. Some clones in this sample may be carry-over from other donors' samples.

The chain combines TRBV2 with TRBJ2-6; no clear D gene. Germline V lookup: CDR1 SNHLY, CDR2 FYNNEI. V lost 6 bases and J 0 bases, leaving 9 bases between the germline ends. This CDR3 spans 15 amino acids. The CDR3 DNA sequence: TGTGCCAGCAGCGACCGTTTCTCTGGGGCCAACGTCCTGACTTTC. As protein: CASSDRFSGANVLTF.

The chain carries TRBV7-3 and TRBJ2-1; D perhaps matches TRBD1 (6 bases). V was clipped by 5 bases and J by 1 base, with 9 bases between them. CDR1 and CDR2 (germline): SGHTA, FQGTGA. The CDR3 is 14 amino acids. CDR3 residues: CASSQRGSYNEQFF. The CDR3 DNA sequence: TGTGCCAGCAGCCAAAGGGGGTCCTACAATGAGCAGTTCTTC.

The chain combines TRBV19 with TRBJ2-7, with 8 bases aligning to TRBD1. The CDR3 loop spans 13 amino acids. CDR1 LNHDA and CDR2 SQIVND come from the germline V gene (reference sequence). V shed 4 bases and J 4 bases; nucleotides not matched to a gene: 3. The CDR3 sequence is CASSTQGAYEQYF. The CDR3 nucleotides are TGTGCCAGTAGTACTCAGGGGGCTTACGAGCAGTACTTC.

The rearrangement links TRBV21-1 to TRBJ2-7; the table's D call, TRBD2, has no DNA check behind it. TRBV21-1 is an annotated pseudogene. This CDR3 has 20 residues. CDR3 protein: CASTQPAEGLAGGKGYEQYF. The CDR3, as DNA: TGTGCCAGCACCCAACCCGCCGAGGGACTAGCGGGAGGTAAGGGCTACGAGCAGTACTTC.

The chain couples TRBV5-1 to TRBJ2-6; 8 positions agree with TRBD1. This CDR3 has 17 amino acids. V dropped 3 bases and J dropped 3; count of bases not matched to a gene: 8. Per the germline V gene, CDR1 is SGHRS and CDR2 is YFSETQ. CDR3 sequence reads: CASSSMTGEIGANVLTF. DNA for the CDR3: TGCGCCAGCAGCTCAATGACAGGGGAGATTGGGGCCAACGTCCTGACTTTC.

The V and J genes are TRBV15 and TRBJ1-4, with TRBD1 matching 7 bases. V was clipped by 2 bases and J by 8 bases; unmatched bases: 11. The germline CDR1 and CDR2 sequences are LNHNV and YYDKDF (reference sequence). This CDR3 is built from 16 residues. The CDR3 DNA follows: TGTGCCACCAGCAGATCCTGGGACAGTCCGGGCGAAAAACTGTTTTTT. Protein sequence: CATSRSWDSPGEKLFF.